This T cell receptor (beta chain) emerged from a study of neoadjuvant anti-PD-1 for oral cavity cancer. Some clones are missing from TCRdb's copy, which holds only in-frame ones; the method was immunoSEQ multiplex PCR. The sample lists 15,000 or so clones, 65% to 70% occurring once. This CDR3 comprises 13 residues. The V and J ends lost 4 bases and 5 bases, in that order; junction bases with no gene match: 4. CDR1 and CDR2 (germline): SNHLY, FYNNEI. The clonotype was recovered from a person between 40 and 80 years old with oral cavity squamous cell carcinoma. The sequences come from PBMCs, collected before nivolumab (anti-PD-1) treatment. The V call is TRBV2, the J call TRBJ2-5, with 7 bases lining up with TRBD1. The chain's CDR3 is CASSVETGETQYF. CDR3 DNA: TGTGCCAGCAGTGTAGAGACAGGGGAGACCCAGTACTTC. Based on the CDR3 plus reference TRBV2 and TRBJ2-5, the full variable domain is EPEVTQTPSHQVTQMGQEVILRCVPISNHLYFYWYRQILGQKVEFLVSFYNNEISEKSEIFDDQFSVERPDGSNFTLKIRSTKLEDSAMYFCASSVETGETQYFGPGTRLLVL.